This T cell receptor (beta chain) was obtained from a study of blood T cell repertoires in COVID-19. The CDR3 extends over 11 amino acids. Trimming removed 5 bases at V and 6 bases at J, with 8 bases between. Original handling: Quantification of nucleated cells was approximated via reference gene primer amplification. Clones were sequenced by immunoSEQ multiplex PCR, and TCRdb holds only the in-frame ones, with some missing. V, J and clone size reflect that table, while D and trimming were determined from the DNA. The sample yields over 25,000 clones, about 88% seen once. The V call is TRBV12-3 or TRBV12-4, the J call TRBJ2-7; D remains ambiguous. This receptor was obtained from a man aged 70-80 years with active COVID-19. The sequencing input was peripheral blood. CDR3 loop: CASSVTGEQYF. The CDR3, as DNA: TGTGCCAGCAGTGTTACGGGCGAGCAGTACTTC.